A selection of T cell receptor beta chains follows, all from one sample in a study of cytomegalovirus exposure and HLA in healthy donors. Some clones are missing from TCRdb's copy, which holds only in-frame ones; the method was immunoSEQ multiplex PCR. Of roughly 120,000 clones in the sample, less than 20% are singletons; the top ten hold roughly 2%. Sequencing was carried out using PBMCs. The source is a woman aged 18-29 years in good health and CMV-seronegative. Each CDR3 is given with its conserved first and last residue. Fields, in order: D gene, clone size, J gene, V gene, CDR3 DNA, CDR3 protein. The D gene is left open where the match is weak. Rows may omit the clone size; those that give it use once, few, many or a size class.

D gene: -
clone size: -
J gene: TRBJ2-3
V gene: TRBV6-1
CDR3 DNA: TGTGCTGCGGGAACGAATACGCAGTATTTT
CDR3 protein: CAAGTNTQYF

D gene: -
clone size: -
J gene: TRBJ1-2
V gene: TRBV5-1
CDR3 DNA: TGCGCCAGCAGCTTGGAACAGAACTATGGCTACACCTTC
CDR3 protein: CASSLEQNYGYTF

D gene: -
clone size: few
J gene: TRBJ1-3
V gene: TRBV13
CDR3 DNA: TGTGCCAGCAGCTTAGGCCGCGGTTCTGGAAACACCATATATTTT
CDR3 protein: CASSLGRGSGNTIYF

D gene: -
clone size: -
J gene: TRBJ1-2
V gene: TRBV7-9
CDR3 DNA: TGTGCCAGCAGCCCCCAAGGGGGGGACGGCTACACCTTC
CDR3 protein: CASSPQGGDGYTF

D gene: TRBD1
clone size: -
J gene: TRBJ1-2
V gene: TRBV5-6
CDR3 DNA: TGTGCCAGCAGCTTGGGAGGGGGACAGATCTATGGCTACACCTTC
CDR3 protein: CASSLGGGQIYGYTF

D gene: TRBD1
clone size: few
J gene: TRBJ1-4
V gene: TRBV30
CDR3 DNA: TGTGCCTGGAGTATTTTAGGAGCAGGGGGCGGAAAACTGTTTTTT
CDR3 protein: CAWSILGAGGGKLFF

D gene: TRBD1
clone size: few
J gene: TRBJ1-2
V gene: TRBV18
CDR3 DNA: TGTGCCAGCTCACCCGGACAGGGCTACTATGGCTACACCTTC
CDR3 protein: CASSPGQGYYGYTF

D gene: TRBD2
clone size: few
J gene: TRBJ2-3
V gene: TRBV29-1
CDR3 DNA: TGCAGCGTTGAGCAGCGGGAGGGCCGAGGCACAGATACGCAGTATTTT
CDR3 protein: CSVEQREGRGTDTQYF

D gene: -
clone size: -
J gene: TRBJ1-2
V gene: TRBV2
CDR3 DNA: TGTGCCAGCACGGGAGCTGCCGGCTACACCTTC
CDR3 protein: CASTGAAGYTF

D gene: -
clone size: few
J gene: TRBJ2-5
V gene: TRBV12-1
CDR3 DNA: TGTGCCAGCAGCGCCAGACAGGGGACGGGGGAGACCCAGTACTTC
CDR3 protein: CASSARQGTGETQYF

D gene: TRBD2
clone size: -
J gene: TRBJ2-7
V gene: TRBV28
CDR3 DNA: TGTGCCAGCAGACCGACTAGCGGGGGGGGCTCCTACGAGCAGTACTTC
CDR3 protein: CASRPTSGGGSYEQYF

D gene: TRBD1
clone size: -
J gene: TRBJ2-7
V gene: TRBV28
CDR3 DNA: TGTGCCAGCAGATCACCGGGACAGGGTCAAGACGAGCAGTACTTC
CDR3 protein: CASRSPGQGQDEQYF

D gene: TRBD2
clone size: -
J gene: TRBJ2-5
V gene: TRBV19
CDR3 DNA: TGTGCCAGTAGTACTCGGACTAGGACATCGGGAGAGACCCAGTACTTC
CDR3 protein: CASSTRTRTSGETQYF

D gene: -
clone size: few
J gene: TRBJ2-1
V gene: TRBV27
CDR3 DNA: TGTGCCAGCAGTCCCCCGGGTAGTGCCCTTTCCTACAATGAGCAGTTCTTC
CDR3 protein: CASSPPGSALSYNEQFF

D gene: -
clone size: few
J gene: TRBJ2-6
V gene: TRBV4-3
CDR3 DNA: TGCGCCAGCAGCCAGGCAAGCGGGTCTGGGGCCAACGTCCTGACTTTC
CDR3 protein: CASSQASGSGANVLTF

D gene: TRBD2
clone size: few
J gene: TRBJ2-5
V gene: TRBV2
CDR3 DNA: TGTGCCAGCAGTGAGGGGGGGTCGGAGACCCAGTACTTC
CDR3 protein: CASSEGGSETQYF

D gene: TRBD1
clone size: -
J gene: TRBJ1-1
V gene: TRBV4-1
CDR3 DNA: TGCGCCAGCAGCCAAACAGACAGGGAGAACACTGAAGCTTTCTTT
CDR3 protein: CASSQTDRENTEAFF

D gene: TRBD1
clone size: -
J gene: TRBJ1-1
V gene: TRBV2
CDR3 DNA: TGTGCCAGCAACTCGCCAGGGGGCGGTCCGGGCACTGAAGCTTTCTTT
CDR3 protein: CASNSPGGGPGTEAFF

D gene: -
clone size: -
J gene: TRBJ2-1
V gene: TRBV30
CDR3 DNA: TGTGCCTGGAGTGCTAATGAGCAGTTCTTC
CDR3 protein: CAWSANEQFF

D gene: -
clone size: -
J gene: TRBJ2-7
V gene: TRBV6-5
CDR3 DNA: TGTGCCAGCAGTTACACTAGTATCGACGAGCAGTACTTC
CDR3 protein: CASSYTSIDEQYF

D gene: -
clone size: few
J gene: TRBJ2-6
V gene: TRBV25-1
CDR3 DNA: TGTGCCAGCAGTGGGGGGGCTGGGGCCAACGTCCTGACTTTC
CDR3 protein: CASSGGAGANVLTF

D gene: TRBD2
clone size: -
J gene: TRBJ2-2
V gene: TRBV7-6
CDR3 DNA: TGTGCCAGCAGCTTAGCGACCCTAGCGGGAGGACGGTCGGGGACCGGGGAGCTGTTTTTT
CDR3 protein: CASSLATLAGGRSGTGELFF

D gene: -
clone size: -
J gene: TRBJ2-1
V gene: TRBV28
CDR3 DNA: TGTGCCAGCAGACCCACAGACGGATTCTTAAGCTCCTACAATGAGCAGTTCTTC
CDR3 protein: CASRPTDGFLSSYNEQFF

D gene: -
clone size: -
J gene: TRBJ2-3
V gene: TRBV6-5
CDR3 DNA: TGTGCCAGCAGTTACATGGGCTCAGATACGCAGTATTTT
CDR3 protein: CASSYMGSDTQYF

D gene: -
clone size: few
J gene: TRBJ2-1
V gene: TRBV7-2
CDR3 DNA: TGTGCCAGCAGCTTAAACGGGGGTTACTACAATGAGCAGTTCTTC
CDR3 protein: CASSLNGGYYNEQFF

D gene: TRBD1
clone size: -
J gene: TRBJ2-3
V gene: TRBV5-1
CDR3 DNA: TGCGCCAGCAGCACCCGAGACAGGGGATTGACAGATACGCAGTATTTT
CDR3 protein: CASSTRDRGLTDTQYF

D gene: -
clone size: -
J gene: TRBJ1-2
V gene: TRBV25-1
CDR3 DNA: TGTGCCAGCAGTGAAACCGGGAGAAGTGGCTACACCTTC
CDR3 protein: CASSETGRSGYTF

D gene: TRBD1
clone size: -
J gene: TRBJ1-2
V gene: TRBV7-2
CDR3 DNA: TGTGCCAGCAGCTTAGACCTGGGACAGCTTTATGGCTACACCTTC
CDR3 protein: CASSLDLGQLYGYTF

D gene: TRBD1
clone size: few
J gene: TRBJ1-6
V gene: TRBV7-7
CDR3 DNA: TGTGCCAGCAGCTCCGGGACAGCTAATTCACCCCTCCACTTT
CDR3 protein: CASSSGTANSPLHF

D gene: -
clone size: -
J gene: TRBJ2-7
V gene: TRBV5-1
CDR3 DNA: TGCGCCAGCAGCCTCGGACTCGATTCCTACGAGCAGTACTTC
CDR3 protein: CASSLGLDSYEQYF

D gene: TRBD1
clone size: -
J gene: TRBJ1-5
V gene: TRBV7-2
CDR3 DNA: TGTGCCAGCAGCTTTGGGCTAAACAGGGGGCTGGATCAGCCCCAGCATTTT
CDR3 protein: CASSFGLNRGLDQPQHF

D gene: -
clone size: few
J gene: TRBJ1-2
V gene: TRBV29-1
CDR3 DNA: TGCAGCGTTGAGGACAGATATGGCTACACCTTC
CDR3 protein: CSVEDRYGYTF

D gene: -
clone size: -
J gene: TRBJ2-1
V gene: TRBV5-4
CDR3 DNA: TGTGCCAGCAGCCTTCCGAGGGAGTTGGAGTTCTTC
CDR3 protein: CASSLPRELEFF

D gene: -
clone size: few
J gene: TRBJ2-1
V gene: TRBV4-1
CDR3 DNA: TGCGCCAGCAGCCAAACCCCGCCTGACAGTGCCGGTGAGCAGTTCTTC
CDR3 protein: CASSQTPPDSAGEQFF

D gene: -
clone size: -
J gene: TRBJ2-1
V gene: TRBV19
CDR3 DNA: TGTGCCAGTAGCGACCGGAGCTCCTACAATGAGCAGTTCTTC
CDR3 protein: CASSDRSSYNEQFF

D gene: TRBD1
clone size: -
J gene: TRBJ2-3
V gene: TRBV7-2
CDR3 DNA: TGTGCCAGCAGGCCTCCGGGACAGGGGTCAGATACGCAGTATTTT
CDR3 protein: CASRPPGQGSDTQYF

D gene: -
clone size: few
J gene: TRBJ1-2
V gene: TRBV7-8
CDR3 DNA: TGTGCCAGCAGCTTAAGGGGCCTTGGCTACACCTTC
CDR3 protein: CASSLRGLGYTF

D gene: -
clone size: few
J gene: TRBJ2-3
V gene: TRBV2
CDR3 DNA: TGTGCCAGCAGTGCCCTCGCGGCACCCACTAGCACAGATACGCAGTATTTT
CDR3 protein: CASSALAAPTSTDTQYF

D gene: -
clone size: few
J gene: TRBJ1-5
V gene: TRBV5-5
CDR3 DNA: TGTGCCAGCAGTTTCGGGGACAATCAGCCCCAGCATTTT
CDR3 protein: CASSFGDNQPQHF

D gene: TRBD1
clone size: few
J gene: TRBJ2-5
V gene: TRBV19
CDR3 DNA: TGTGCCAGTAGTATTGGGACAGTGGAGACCCAGTACTTC
CDR3 protein: CASSIGTVETQYF

D gene: -
clone size: -
J gene: TRBJ1-6
V gene: TRBV7-9
CDR3 DNA: TGTGCCACTAGGGAGGGTAATTCACCCCTCCACTTT
CDR3 protein: CATREGNSPLHF

D gene: -
clone size: few
J gene: TRBJ2-7
V gene: TRBV10-3
CDR3 DNA: TGTGCCATCAGTGAGTCGGAGGGCGAGCAGTACTTC
CDR3 protein: CAISESEGEQYF

D gene: TRBD2
clone size: -
J gene: TRBJ2-2
V gene: TRBV2
CDR3 DNA: TGTGCCAGCAGTGAAATAGGTAGCGGGAGTAACACCGGGGAGCTGTTTTTT
CDR3 protein: CASSEIGSGSNTGELFF

D gene: -
clone size: few
J gene: TRBJ2-7
V gene: TRBV14
CDR3 DNA: TGTGCCAGCAGCCGGGTGGCGGGGAACAACGAGCAGTACTTC
CDR3 protein: CASSRVAGNNEQYF

D gene: TRBD2
clone size: -
J gene: TRBJ2-5
V gene: TRBV27
CDR3 DNA: TGTGCCAGCAGTTTCACTAGCGAAGAGACCCAGTACTTC
CDR3 protein: CASSFTSEETQYF

D gene: TRBD1
clone size: -
J gene: TRBJ2-1
V gene: TRBV5-1
CDR3 DNA: TGCGCCAGCAGCCCCCGTTGGGACAGGGGTTACAATGAGCAGTTCTTC
CDR3 protein: CASSPRWDRGYNEQFF

D gene: TRBD1
clone size: few
J gene: TRBJ1-2
V gene: TRBV5-1
CDR3 DNA: TGCGCCAGCAGCTCCCGACAGGGGGCTAATACTCTTAACTATGGCTACACCTTC
CDR3 protein: CASSSRQGANTLNYGYTF

D gene: TRBD1
clone size: few
J gene: TRBJ1-1
V gene: TRBV4-2
CDR3 DNA: TGTGCCAGCAGCCAATCCACTAGACAGGGGGCTGAAGCTTTCTTT
CDR3 protein: CASSQSTRQGAEAFF

D gene: -
clone size: -
J gene: TRBJ2-1
V gene: TRBV7-3
CDR3 DNA: TGTGCTGGGGTAGCGCTTCACAGTGAGCAGTTCTTC
CDR3 protein: CAGVALHSEQFF

D gene: TRBD1
clone size: -
J gene: TRBJ2-7
V gene: TRBV27
CDR3 DNA: TGTGCCAGCAGTGGGACAGGGGACTACGAGCAGTACTTC
CDR3 protein: CASSGTGDYEQYF

D gene: -
clone size: few
J gene: TRBJ2-7
V gene: TRBV10-2
CDR3 DNA: TGCGCCAGCAACGACAGGAACCCTACCTACGAGCAGTACTTC
CDR3 protein: CASNDRNPTYEQYF

D gene: -
clone size: -
J gene: TRBJ1-1
V gene: TRBV7-9
CDR3 DNA: TGTGCCAGCAGCTTATTTTACAGGGTAAACACTGAAGCTTTCTTT
CDR3 protein: CASSLFYRVNTEAFF